These 13 T cell receptor beta chains came from one sample sequenced in a study of blood T cell repertoires in COVID-19. Libraries were prepared by immunoSEQ multiplex PCR; TCRdb keeps only in-frame clonotypes and omits some of them. The repertoire holds about 86,000 clones, with approximately 83% as singletons. The material sequenced was peripheral blood. The receptors originated from a woman aged 80 or older with active or convalescent COVID-19.

The chain uses TRBV2 and TRBJ2-1; TRBD2 is a possible D gene (6 bases). Germline loops: CDR1 SNHLY, CDR2 FYNNEI. With 5 bases removed from V and 2 bases from J, the gap between germline ends came to 13 bases. The CDR3 covers 15 residues. Here the CDR3 reads CASSTQTSPYNEQFF. The CDR3 DNA is TGTGCCAGCAGTACCCAGACTAGTCCCTACAATGAGCAGTTCTTC.

V gene TRBV3-1 (or the pseudogene TRBV3-2) combines with J gene TRBJ2-5; 10 positions agree with TRBD1. Germline lookup yields CDR1 LGHDT and CDR2 YNNKEL (reference sequence). The trim removed 4 bases at V and 4 bases at J, leaving 9 bases unmatched. This CDR3 contains 16 residues. The CDR3 sequence is CASSLPGQGTLETQYF. The CDR3, as DNA: TGTGCCAGCAGCCTCCCGGGACAGGGGACGTTAGAGACCCAGTACTTC.

V usage is TRBV4-2 and J usage is TRBJ2-1, with TRBD2 matching 9 bases. Germline CDR1 reads LGHNA; CDR2 reads YNFKEQ. V was pared by 3 bases and J by 4 bases, with 4 bases of the junction left unmatched. This CDR3 comprises 15 residues. CDR3 DNA sequence: TGTGCCAGCAGCCAGGCGGGGGGGCGATACAATGAGCAGTTCTTC. It specifies CASSQAGGRYNEQFF.

The chain recombines TRBV18 with TRBJ2-7; D gene ambiguous. V lost 2 bases, J lost 2 bases, and 4 bases lay in between. Germline V gene lookup returns CDR1 KGHSH and CDR2 LQKENI. The CDR3 length is 12 residues. CDR3 sequence (DNA): TGTGCCAGCTCACCAAATACCTACGAGCAGTACTTC. This encodes CASSPNTYEQYF. The variable domain in full, with the rest retrieved from reference TRBV18 and TRBJ2-7, is NAGVMQNPRHLVRRRGQEARLRCSPMKGHSHVYWYRQLPEEGLKFMVYLQKENIIDESGMPKERFSAEFPKEGPSILRIQQVVRGDSAAYFCASSPNTYEQYFGPGTRLTVT.

V and J are TRBV6-5 and TRBJ2-5; 8 nucleotides agree with TRBD1. J gave up 5 bases and V 6 bases, and 8 bases lay outside the gene matches. CDR1 is MNHEY and CDR2 is SVGAGI in the germline V gene. CDR3 length equals 14 residues. DNA for the CDR3: TGTGCCAGCAGAATCCAGGGGGCTGGTGAGACCCAGTACTTC. Translated, it gives CASRIQGAGETQYF.

V is TRBV28 and J is TRBJ2-1; TRBD2 aligns across 7 bases. Germline V gene data show CDR1 as MDHEN and CDR2 as SYDVKM. Germline trimming cut 6 bases from V and 9 bases from J; bases unmatched to any gene: 11. The CDR3 has 14 amino acids. CDR3 amino acids: CASSPWRELLEQFF. The CDR3 bases are TGTGCCAGCAGCCCTTGGCGGGAGTTGCTTGAGCAGTTCTTC.

The chain carries TRBV6-5 and TRBJ1-6, with D maybe TRBD1 (5 bases). The CDR3 consists of 13 residues. Trimming took 10 bases from V and 7 from J, leaving 14 bases between them. Germline values: CDR1 MNHEY, CDR2 SVGAGI. Here the CDR3 reads CATTSTDNSPLHF. The CDR3 DNA sequence: TGTGCCACCACGTCGACAGACAATTCACCCCTCCACTTT.

The genes are TRBV18 and TRBJ1-1, with a weak D call TRBD1 (5 bases). The CDR3 contains 12 residues. Germline values: CDR1 KGHSH, CDR2 LQKENI. V dropped 8 bases and J dropped 3 bases, with 10 bases sitting between them. The CDR3 loop reads CASRAGDTEAFF. For the CDR3, the DNA is TGTGCCAGCCGCGCGGGGGACACTGAAGCTTTCTTT.

The genes are TRBV6-5 and TRBJ1-3, with 7 bases that match TRBD1. Germline V lookup: CDR1 MNHEY, CDR2 SVGAGI. The CDR3 covers 16 residues. The J segment lost 0 bases and the V segment lost 4 bases, leaving 6 bases of the junction unmatched. The CDR3, as DNA: TGTGCCAGCAGTTGGTCGGGACAGAGCTCTGGAAACACCATATATTTT. Its protein product is CASSWSGQSSGNTIYF.

This clone appeared a few times. The genes are TRBV2 and TRBJ1-1; D gene ambiguous. Germline CDR1 reads SNHLY; CDR2 reads FYNNEI. Between the trimmed V and J ends, which lost 4 bases and 1 base, there was a span of 13 bases. CDR3 length equals 15 residues. The CDR3 reads CASSGGLLGNTEAFF. DNA for the CDR3: TGTGCCAGCAGTGGAGGACTTCTTGGGAACACTGAAGCTTTCTTT.

As concerns this clone: Other DNA sequences in this sample translate to the same CDR3. The chain employs TRBV6-5 and TRBJ1-1, with D unclear. The ends were cut back, 4 bases at V and 5 bases at J, with 14 bases in the middle. The germline gives CDR1 MNHEY, CDR2 SVGAGI. This CDR3 spans 14 amino acids. CDR3 nucleotides: TGTGCCAGCAGTTTACGGGCAGGAGGGACTGAAGCTTTCTTT. Its translation: CASSLRAGGTEAFF.

The chain recombines TRBV3-1 (or the pseudogene TRBV3-2) with TRBJ2-1; D is unclear. The V gene's germline CDR1 is LGHDT and CDR2 YNNKEL (reference sequence). V was pared by 3 bases and J by 6 bases, with 12 bases between. This CDR3 is 14 amino acids long. CDR3 DNA sequence: TGTGCCAGCAGCCAGGCGGCCTCCGGCAATGAGCAGTTCTTC. The encoded protein is CASSQAASGNEQFF.

This chain connects TRBV29-1 to TRBJ1-1, with D possibly matching TRBD1 (6 bases). Trimming removed 1 base from V and 4 bases from J, with 10 bases in between. The CDR3 extends over 13 amino acids. Germline V gives CDR1 SQVTM, CDR2 ANQGSEA. This CDR3 reads CSVEGGLGTEAFF. The CDR3 bases are TGCAGCGTTGAAGGGGGGCTGGGCACTGAAGCTTTCTTT. Based on the CDR3 plus reference TRBV29-1 and TRBJ1-1, the full variable domain is SAVISQKPSRDICQRGTSLTIQCQVDSQVTMMFWYRQQPGQSLTLIATANQGSEATYESGFVIDKFPISRPNLTFSTLTVSNMSPEDSSIYLCSVEGGLGTEAFFGQGTRLTVV.